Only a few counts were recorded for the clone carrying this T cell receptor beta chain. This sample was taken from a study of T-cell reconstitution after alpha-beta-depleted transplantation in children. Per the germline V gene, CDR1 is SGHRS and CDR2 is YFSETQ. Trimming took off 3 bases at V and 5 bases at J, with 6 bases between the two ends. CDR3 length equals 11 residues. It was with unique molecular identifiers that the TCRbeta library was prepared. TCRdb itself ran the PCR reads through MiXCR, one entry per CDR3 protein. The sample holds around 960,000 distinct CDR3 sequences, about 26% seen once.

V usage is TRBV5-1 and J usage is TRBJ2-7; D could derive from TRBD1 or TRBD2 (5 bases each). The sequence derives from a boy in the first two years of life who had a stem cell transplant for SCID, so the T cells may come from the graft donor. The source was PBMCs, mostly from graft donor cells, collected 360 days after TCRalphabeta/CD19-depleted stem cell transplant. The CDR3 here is CASSSGHEQYF. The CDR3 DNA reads TGCGCCAGCAGCTCGGGACACGAGCAGTACTTC. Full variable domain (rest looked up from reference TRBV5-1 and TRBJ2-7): KAGVTQTPRYLIKTRGQQVTLSCSPISGHRSVSWYQQTPGQGLQFLFEYFSETQRNKGNFPGRFSGRQFSNSRSEMNVSTLELGDSALYLCASSSGHEQYFGPGTRLTVT.